This T cell receptor (beta chain) originates from a study of human T cells and chemical hapten exposure (dated by TCRdb to the early 2020s). At the level of the whole study: For sensitization, 2% DPC in acetone was applied to a roughly 2 cm by roughly 2 cm area of upper inner arm skin. Throughout the approximately 25-week study period, patients were also given weekly therapeutic DPC doses on the scalp. Patch testing was performed on the upper back with Finn chambers containing 0.01% DPC, and the patch tests were scored after 6 days according to International Contact Dermatitis Research Group standards. Most of the patients in the cohort were female, and the cohort covered alopecia areata with under or over 50% scalp involvement, alopecia totalis and alopecia universalis. Libraries were pooled for sequencing, and per-sample TCR yields varied mainly because of small differences in library volumes within the pool. Peripheral blood TCR repertoire changes were tracked in vivo in alopecia patients during primary and secondary sensitization to the hapten diphenylcyclopropenone (DPC). Patient blood was sampled pre-sensitization (week 0) and at 2, 6 and about 24 weeks after DPC sensitization. Approximately 28 alopecia patients provided blood for TCR sequencing at one to four time points (pre-sensitization, 2, 6 and 24 weeks). The research as a whole found: After repeated subsampling, the strength of the expansion versus patch-test correlation and the threshold at which it became significant changed. The number of TCRs above 1 in 1000 frequency did not change with DPC sensitization; there was no evidence of global repertoire structure alterations. Patch test score was positively correlated with the number of PT1 expanded TCRs, with significance at thresholds 8, 16 and 32 but not at 4. Compared with pre-sensitization or healthy control sets, expanded TCRs formed significantly more large CDR3 similarity clusters, which is consistent with antigen-driven responses. All patients had alopecia, a presumed autoimmune disease, so their immune response might differ from that of healthy individuals.

The sample's time point label is to be understood as: patch test 1, 2 weeks after DPC sensitization. Sample treatment or condition, as interpreted from the label and publication: therapeutic diphenylcyclopropenone sensitization with weekly scalp DPC. Blood at each patch-test visit was drawn before the patch test was applied. Patients were eligible if aged 18 to 70, diagnosed with alopecia and judged suitable for DPC therapy, and pregnant patients were excluded. Unfractionated whole blood was collected in Tempus Blood RNA tubes, and total RNA was extracted from that blood. To prepare the library, RACE was applied. Sequencing relied on a NextSeq 500. During library preparation, unique molecular identifiers were attached to individual cDNA molecules so that TCRs could be counted in a quantitative, reproducible way. Each blood RNA sample was used to sequence both TCR alpha and TCR beta chains. On the study's bioinformatics: Samples had a median of roughly 87,000 TCRs, with a range from about 23,224 to 750,000. The Decombinator software suite was used to annotate V, J and CDR3 in the TCR reads. Every sample was subsampled to the same number of TCRs (28,000) for the PS versus PT1 abundance plots. Expanded TCRs were defined as absent before sensitization and observed at least eight times at the 2-week time point. TCRdb reanalyzed the raw reads on its own, using fastp at Q25 for trimming and MiXCR for clone calling, and kept in-frame beta chains. Each entry merges the rows of one CDR3 protein and shows their most common DNA and genes. These V and J calls rely on TCRdb rather than the paper's analysis. The sample includes some 170,000 distinct CDR3 sequences, with about a fifth observed a single time. The top ten clonotypes cover about 7% of the sample.

This clonotype was picked up a small number of times. Its antigen is currently not known. There are no base qualities to consult, and no much larger clone falls within one base. This specimen consisted of whole blood, obtained in connection with sensitization to the hapten diphenylcyclopropenone (DPC). The receptor was isolated from a woman aged 50 to 65 with alopecia areata. Some clones in this sample may be carry-over from other donors' samples.

The bases read TGTGCCAGCAGCCAAGCGAGGTATCAGTTCTTC. This sequence encodes CASSQARYQFF. The chain was built from TRBV3-1 and TRBJ2-1, with the identity of the D gene unclear. The CDR3 goes from the cysteine to the phenylalanine over 11 residues. CDR3 DNA only is kept here, 33 bases in frame from base 1. V loses 1 base, J loses 13 bases, and the germline ends lie 8 bases apart. From the germline V gene (reference sequence), CDR1 is LGHDT and CDR2 is YNNKEL.